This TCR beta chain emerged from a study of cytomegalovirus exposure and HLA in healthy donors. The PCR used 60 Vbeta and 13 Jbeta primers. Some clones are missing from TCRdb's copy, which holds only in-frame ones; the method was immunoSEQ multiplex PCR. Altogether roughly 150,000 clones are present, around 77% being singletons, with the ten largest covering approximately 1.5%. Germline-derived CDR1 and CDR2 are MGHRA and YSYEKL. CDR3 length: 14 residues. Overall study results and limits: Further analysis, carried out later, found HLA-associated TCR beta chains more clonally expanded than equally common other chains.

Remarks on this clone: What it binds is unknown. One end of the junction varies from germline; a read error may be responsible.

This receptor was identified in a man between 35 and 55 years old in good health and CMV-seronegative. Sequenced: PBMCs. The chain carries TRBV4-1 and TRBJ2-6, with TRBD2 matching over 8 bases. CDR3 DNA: TGCGCCAGCAGCCCTAGAGCGGGGGCCAACGGCCTGACTTTC. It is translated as CASSPRAGANGLTF.